The 15 T cell receptor beta chains below all came from one sample that was sequenced in a study of T cell responses to AZD1222 COVID-19 vaccine (dated by TCRdb to about 2021). The time point label, read with the paper, signifies: about 28 days (+/-7) after the second vaccine dose. The library was built by means of the immunoSEQ multiplex PCR assay. Sourced from immuneACCESS, this table was stored by TCRdb with only in-frame sequences that have V and J called. A share of the clones is absent; for the studies checked, an unresolved V gene accounts for under half, and the remainder has no known explanation. This sample holds about 61,000 clones; about 81% were observed only once. Of the sample, around 28% is held by the ten largest clones. The sample consisted of peripheral blood, taken 28 days after the second AZD1222 dose. The receptors originated from an adult who received the AZD1222 COVID-19 vaccine.

CDR3 nucleotide sequence: TGTGCCACCAGCAGAGATCTCGCGGGCGAGCAGTACTTC. This sequence encodes CATSRDLAGEQYF. The V call is TRBV15, the J call TRBJ2-7; TRBD2 might be the D (5 bases). Per the germline V gene, CDR1 is LNHNV and CDR2 is YYDKDF (reference sequence). This CDR3 has 13 amino acids. The V and J ends lost 0 bases and 6 bases respectively, with 9 bases between them.

The chain has TRBV6-5 and TRBJ2-7, with D possibly called TRBD1 or TRBD2 (5 bases each). CDR1 is MNHEY and CDR2 is SVGAGI in the germline V gene. This CDR3 region has 15 residues. The V gene lost 2 bases and the J gene lost 0 bases, with 11 bases spanning the gap. Here the CDR3 DNA reads TGTGCCAGCAGTTACGGGACGGGCATCTCCTACGAGCAGTACTTC. Translated: CASSYGTGISYEQYF.

The V and J genes are TRBV28 and TRBJ1-5; D is uncertain. CDR1 and CDR2 (germline): MDHEN, SYDVKM. The CDR3 is 14 residues long. V lost 2 bases to trimming and J lost 6 bases, with 11 bases between them. The CDR3 sequence is CASSLSQLSQPQHF. DNA for the CDR3: TGTGCCAGCAGTTTAAGTCAGTTATCTCAGCCCCAGCATTTT.

This clone was recorded once. The chain couples TRBV7-2 to TRBJ2-1; TRBD1 aligns across 9 bases. The CDR3 covers 16 residues. V lost 5 bases and J lost 5; bases outside the gene matches: 10. Looked up from germline, CDR1 is SGHTA and CDR2 is FQGNSA. CDR3 in amino acids: CASSPNPQGANNEQFF. For the CDR3, the DNA is TGTGCCAGCAGCCCTAACCCACAGGGGGCCAACAATGAGCAGTTCTTC.

The count of this clone is one. The gene calls are TRBV6-2 or TRBV6-3 and TRBJ1-5; 9 positions agree with TRBD1. From germline, CDR1 is MNHEY and CDR2 SVGEGT. Trimming took 6 bases from V and 3 from J; bases not matched to a gene: 6. The CDR3 runs to 15 residues. The CDR3 DNA follows: TGTGCCAGCAGCACAACAGGGGGCCTCAATCAGCCCCAGCATTTT. It codes for CASSTTGGLNQPQHF.

This chain joins TRBV7-3 and TRBJ2-3; 8 bases are a match to TRBD1. CDR3 length: 16 amino acids. With V trimmed by 0 bases and J by 4 bases, 6 bases remained unmatched. Germline values: CDR1 SGHTA, CDR2 FQGTGA. CDR3 bases: TGTGCCAGCAGCTTAACGTTCGGACAGGGTCCAGATACGCAGTATTTT. Translating it yields CASSLTFGQGPDTQYF.

This clone was seen only a few times. The V and J genes are TRBV28 and TRBJ2-1; TRBD1 matches 7 bases. With 6 bases clipped from V and 8 bases from J, the junction kept 13 bases outside the gene matches. The CDR3 runs to 15 residues. CDR1 MDHEN and CDR2 SYDVKM come from the germline V gene. CDR3 loop: CASSTGTAQVDEQFF. The CDR3 DNA reads as TGTGCCAGCAGCACCGGGACAGCTCAGGTGGATGAGCAGTTCTTC. Complete variable domain (other parts from reference TRBV28 and TRBJ2-1): DVKVTQSSRYLVKRTGEKVFLECVQDMDHENMFWYRQDPGLGLRLIYFSYDVKMKEKGDIPEGYSVSREKKERFSLILESASTNQTSMYLCASSTGTAQVDEQFFGPGTRLTVL.

About this clone itself: The sample carries other DNA sequences with the same CDR3. The chain combines TRBV28 with TRBJ1-2; 10 positions match TRBD1. The CDR3 length is 14 residues. The germline V gene encodes CDR1 MDHEN and CDR2 SYDVKM. With 6 bases clipped from V and 2 bases from J, the junction kept 3 bases outside the gene matches. CDR3 amino acids: CASRRQGANYGYTF. CDR3 DNA sequence: TGTGCCAGCAGGAGACAGGGGGCAAACTATGGCTACACCTTC.

A few counts support this clone. V is TRBV7-2 and J is TRBJ2-7, with 9 bases aligning to TRBD2. V shed 4 bases and J 4 bases; nucleotides not matched to a gene: 8. This CDR3 region has 15 residues. Per the germline V gene, CDR1 is SGHTA and CDR2 is FQGNSA. The CDR3 nucleotides read TGTGCCAGCAGCTCGCCGGGACTAGCTTCATACGAGCAGTACTTC. Its protein is CASSSPGLASYEQYF.

The V call is TRBV18, the J call TRBJ2-2; 9 bases fit TRBD1. Germline lookup yields CDR1 KGHSH and CDR2 LQKENI. This CDR3 is 15 amino acids long. The junction had 1 base not matched to a gene; V was cut back by 2 bases and J by 3 bases. CDR3 residues: CASSPGQGYTGELFF. CDR3 in DNA: TGTGCCAGCTCACCAGGACAGGGGTACACCGGGGAGCTGTTTTTT.

V and J are TRBV25-1 and TRBJ2-7; D remains unclear. This CDR3 comprises 10 residues. Germline assignment: CDR1 MGHDK and CDR2 SYGVNS. The germline V and J ends were trimmed by 9 bases and 5 bases, with 8 bases remaining between them. The CDR3 protein is CASGVDEQYF. CDR3 sequence (DNA): TGTGCCAGTGGGGTGGACGAGCAGTACTTC.

Here the CDR3 DNA reads TGTGCCAGCAGCTTAGTGGCAAGGAACGAGCAGTACTTC. This gives the protein CASSLVARNEQYF. This rearrangement joins TRBV7-8 to TRBJ2-7; D is unresolved. The V and J ends lost 1 base and 5 bases respectively, with 9 bases between them. The germline V gene encodes CDR1 SGHVS and CDR2 FQNEAQ. The CDR3 is 13 residues long.

CDR3 in amino acids: CASSPAGGNTGELFF. The DNA for the CDR3 is TGTGCCAGCAGCCCGGCGGGGGGGAACACCGGGGAGCTGTTTTTT. The V gene is TRBV11-3, the J gene TRBJ2-2; 8 bases are shared with TRBD2. V lost 5 bases, J lost 1 base, and 3 bases stayed unmatched. The CDR3 length is 15 residues. Per the germline V gene, CDR1 is SGHNT and CDR2 is YENEEA.

The chain couples TRBV11-2 to TRBJ2-1, with unresolved D. The V gene lost 0 bases and the J gene lost 9 bases, with 6 bases spanning the gap. This CDR3 has 12 amino acids. Germline V lookup: CDR1 SGHAT, CDR2 FQNNGV. Here the CDR3 DNA reads TGTGCCAGCAGCTTAGAATACGGTGAGCAGTTCTTC. As protein: CASSLEYGEQFF.

V gene TRBV1 combines with J gene TRBJ1-1. TRBV1 is recorded as a pseudogene. This CDR3 is built from 15 residues. The CDR3 here is CTSSWVGGGGTEAFF. The CDR3, as DNA: TGCACCAGCAGCTGGGTAGGGGGGGGCGGCACTGAAGCTTTCTTT.